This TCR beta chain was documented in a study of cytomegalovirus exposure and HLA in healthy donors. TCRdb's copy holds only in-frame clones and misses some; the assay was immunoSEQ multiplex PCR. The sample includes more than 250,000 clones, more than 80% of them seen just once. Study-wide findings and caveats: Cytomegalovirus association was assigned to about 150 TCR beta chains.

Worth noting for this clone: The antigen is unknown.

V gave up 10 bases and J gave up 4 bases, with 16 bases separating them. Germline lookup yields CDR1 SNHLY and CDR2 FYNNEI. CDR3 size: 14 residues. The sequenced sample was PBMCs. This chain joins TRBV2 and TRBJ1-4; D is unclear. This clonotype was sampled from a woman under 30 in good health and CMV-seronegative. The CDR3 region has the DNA TGTGCCACCCAATCAAGGGAGGATAATGAAAAACTGTTTTTT. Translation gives CATQSREDNEKLFF.